These 24 T cell receptor beta chains share one sample of origin, sequenced in a study of control samples from healthy donors and cancer patients. Clones were read by immunoSEQ multiplex PCR, and TCRdb kept only the in-frame ones, dropping some. The table has 150,000 or so clones, about 95% seen once. Sequenced input: PBMCs. The source is a man aged 55 to 69 with colorectal cancer.

The rearrangement joins TRBV19 to TRBJ2-7; D might be TRBD1 (6 bases). V was pared by 0 bases and J by 0 bases, with 9 bases between. CDR1 LNHDA and CDR2 SQIVND come from the germline V gene (reference sequence). The CDR3 loop spans 15 amino acids. The CDR3 nucleotides are TGTGCCAGTAGTATAGATGGACAGAGCTCCTACGAGCAGTACTTC. Encoded protein: CASSIDGQSSYEQYF.

V usage is TRBV6-5 and J usage is TRBJ1-4; 8 bases map to TRBD1. CDR1 and CDR2 (germline): MNHEY, SVGAGI. V dropped 0 bases and J dropped 8; count of bases not matched to a gene: 8. The CDR3 length is 16 residues. CDR3 sequence reads: CASSYSSDRGWEKLFF. The CDR3 coding sequence is TGTGCCAGCAGTTACTCGTCAGACAGGGGATGGGAAAAACTGTTTTTT.

The CDR3 coding sequence is TGCGCCAGCAGTTCCGAGGGGTACGAGCAGTACTTC. Translated, it gives CASSSEGYEQYF. This sequence joins TRBV5-1 and TRBJ2-7; D possibly matches TRBD1 or TRBD2 (5 bases each). This CDR3 spans 12 amino acids. The V gene lost 5 bases and the J gene lost 4 bases, with 10 bases spanning the gap. Germline lookup yields CDR1 SGHRS and CDR2 YFSETQ.

Turning to this clone: The sample holds other DNA sequences that translate to the same CDR3. The chain links TRBV30 to TRBJ2-1; maybe TRBD2 (5 bases). The CDR3 has 13 residues. In germline, CDR1 is GTSNPN, CDR2 SVGIG (reference sequence). Trimming left V 1 base short and J 6 bases short, with 10 bases between. The CDR3: CAWSGLAGNEQFF. The CDR3 coding sequence is TGTGCCTGGAGTGGTCTAGCTGGCAATGAGCAGTTCTTC.

The chain recombines TRBV11-2 with TRBJ2-7; D possibly matches TRBD1 or TRBD2 (5 bases each). Germline V gene data show CDR1 as SGHAT and CDR2 as FQNNGV. The CDR3 covers 15 residues. Trimming removed 1 base from V and 0 bases from J, with 10 bases in between. CDR3 sequence (DNA): TGTGCCAGCAGCTTAGCGAAGGGGAGCTCCTACGAGCAGTACTTC. Translated: CASSLAKGSSYEQYF.

This chain connects TRBV6-2 or TRBV6-3 to TRBJ2-2, with TRBD1 identical over 7 bases. CDR1 and CDR2 from the germline V gene are MNHEY and SVGEGT. The V segment lost 6 bases and the J segment 6 bases; nucleotides outside the gene matches: 4. The CDR3 loop spans 13 amino acids. CDR3 bases: TGTGCCAGCAGCCCCGGGACAGCCGGGGAGCTGTTTTTT. Translation: CASSPGTAGELFF.

This chain connects TRBV9 to TRBJ1-2, with D perhaps matching TRBD1 (6 bases). CDR3 length: 16 amino acids. V was trimmed by 0 bases and J by 1 base, leaving 13 bases between them. In germline, CDR1 is SGDLS, CDR2 YYNGEE. The CDR3 DNA follows: TGTGCCAGCAGCGTAGCTCTGAGGACAGATAACTATGGCTACACCTTC. This codes for CASSVALRTDNYGYTF.

This clone was observed a single time. The genes are TRBV5-8 and TRBJ1-2; D gene unclear. Germline lookup yields CDR1 SGHTS and CDR2 YDEGEE. Between the trimmed V and J ends, which lost 2 bases and 1 base, there was a span of 12 bases. The CDR3 is 15 residues long. CDR3 residues: CASSLGSDNNYGYTF. CDR3 DNA: TGTGCCAGCAGCTTAGGGTCGGATAATAACTATGGCTACACCTTC.

This chain connects TRBV30 to TRBJ2-3; D is ambiguous. V shed 5 bases and J shed 6 bases, with 9 bases lying between them. From germline, CDR1 is GTSNPN and CDR2 SVGIG (reference sequence). The CDR3 sequence is 11 residues long. The CDR3: CAWGLGDTQYF. CDR3 bases: TGTGCCTGGGGTCTAGGGGATACGCAGTATTTT.

The V gene is TRBV12-3 or TRBV12-4, the J gene TRBJ1-1; D gene ambiguous. Deletions cut 4 bases from V and 1 base from J, with 7 bases between. This CDR3 spans 13 amino acids. The CDR3 protein is CASSSTPNTEAFF. DNA for the CDR3: TGTGCCAGCAGTTCAACACCGAACACTGAAGCTTTCTTT.

The V gene is TRBV18, the J gene TRBJ2-3, with D uncertain. The germline V gene has CDR1 KGHSH and CDR2 LQKENI. The ends were cut back, 3 bases at V and 4 bases at J, with 11 bases in the middle. The CDR3 spans 14 residues. The CDR3 DNA reads TGTGCCAGCTCACCTCCCGACACGTCAGATACGCAGTATTTT. As protein: CASSPPDTSDTQYF.

The chain joins TRBV5-6 to TRBJ1-1; the match to TRBD1 covers 8 bases. The V gene end was trimmed by 6 bases and the J gene end by 2 bases; junction bases not matched to a gene: 6. CDR1 SGHDT and CDR2 YYEEEE come from the germline V gene. The CDR3 has 14 amino acids. The DNA of the CDR3 is TGTGCCAGCAACATCGGACAGGGTAACACTGAAGCTTTCTTT. Amino acid sequence: CASNIGQGNTEAFF.

The rearrangement uses TRBV15 and TRBJ1-2; 8 bases are shared with TRBD1. The CDR3 consists of 14 residues. Germline V gene sequence: CDR1 LNHNV, CDR2 YYDKDF (reference sequence). J lost 6 bases, V lost 5 bases, and 8 bases had no gene match. The CDR3 protein is CATSPPDRAHGYTF. The CDR3 coding sequence is TGTGCCACCAGCCCGCCGGACAGGGCCCATGGCTACACCTTC.

The chain combines TRBV18 with TRBJ1-1; D call uncertain. The CDR3 is made up of 15 amino acids. CDR1 is KGHSH and CDR2 is LQKENI in the germline V gene. Between the trimmed V and J ends, which lost 4 bases and 1 base, there was a span of 13 bases. The CDR3 sequence is CASSREGGGNTEAFF. Written as DNA, the CDR3 is TGTGCCAGCTCACGAGAGGGAGGTGGGAACACTGAAGCTTTCTTT.

This chain joins TRBV27 and TRBJ1-1; D is possibly TRBD1 (6 bases). CDR1 and CDR2 from the germline V gene are MNHEY and SMNVEV (reference sequence). The CDR3 is 18 amino acids. The V gene lost 6 bases and the J gene lost 4 bases, with 27 bases spanning the gap. The CDR3 DNA follows: TGTGCCAGCAGCCCCGGTTTTCGTGCAGGGGCTAGGAGCACTGAAGCTTTCTTT. It is translated as CASSPGFRAGARSTEAFF.

The chain links TRBV7-9 to TRBJ2-7; 7 nucleotides agree with TRBD1. Germline-derived CDR1 and CDR2 are SEHNR and FQNEAQ (reference sequence). V gave up 6 bases and J gave up 3 bases; unmatched junction bases: 5. The CDR3 spans 13 residues. CDR3 DNA: TGTGCCAGCAGTCGACAGGGTGGCTACGAGCAGTACTTC. It encodes CASSRQGGYEQYF.

The rearrangement links TRBV6-6 to TRBJ2-2, with 8 nucleotides matching TRBD1. CDR1 is MNHNY and CDR2 is SVGAGI in the germline V gene (reference sequence). The CDR3 totals 12 residues. Losses at the gene ends were 6 bases for V and 13 bases for J; bases not matched to a gene: 7. The CDR3 is CASRSGQGGLFF. The CDR3 coding sequence is TGTGCCAGCAGAAGCGGACAGGGAGGGCTGTTTTTT.

The CDR3: CASSPGGGPGNTEAFF. The CDR3 DNA reads as TGTGCCAGCAGTCCCGGAGGGGGGCCTGGGAACACTGAAGCTTTCTTT. The chain recombines TRBV5-8 with TRBJ1-1; D is perhaps TRBD1 (6 bases). The CDR3 contains 16 residues. CDR1 SGHTS and CDR2 YDEGEE come from the germline V gene. V lost 5 bases, J lost 1 base, and 18 bases lay in between. Combining the CDR3 with reference TRBV5-8 and TRBJ1-1 gives the whole variable domain EAGVTQSPTHLIKTRGQQATLRCSPISGHTSVYWYQQALGLGLQFLLWYDEGEERNRGNFPPRFSGRQFPNYSSELNVNALELEDSALYLCASSPGGGPGNTEAFFGQGTRLTVV.

The chain couples TRBV7-8 to TRBJ2-5, with 8 bases that match TRBD1. The CDR3 is 16 amino acids. J lost 5 bases, V lost 5 bases, and 13 bases had no gene match. Looked up from germline, CDR1 is SGHVS and CDR2 is FQNEAQ. CDR3: CASSATPGGLRETQYF. CDR3 sequence (DNA): TGTGCCAGCAGCGCGACCCCAGGGGGCTTAAGGGAGACCCAGTACTTC.

This chain joins TRBV5-4 and TRBJ1-6, with 7 bases matching TRBD1. CDR3 length: 15 amino acids. The V segment lost 4 bases and the J segment 2 bases; nucleotides outside the gene matches: 3. Germline CDR1 is SGHNT and CDR2 is YYREEE (reference sequence). CDR3 bases: TGTGCCAGCAGCCAAGGGACAGCCTATAATTCACCCCTCCACTTT. Its protein is CASSQGTAYNSPLHF.

V and J are TRBV20-1 and TRBJ1-2; D may be TRBD1 (6 bases). This CDR3 region has 11 residues. The germline V and J ends were trimmed by 5 bases and 6 bases, with 10 bases remaining between them. Germline CDR1 reads DFQATT; CDR2 reads SNEGSKA (reference sequence). CDR3: CSASQGHGYTF. The CDR3 DNA reads as TGCAGTGCTTCACAGGGCCATGGCTACACCTTC.

Here the CDR3 reads CASSLEVGELFF. In DNA form, the CDR3 reads TGTGCCAGCAGCTTGGAGGTCGGGGAGCTGTTTTTT. This chain uses TRBV5-4 with TRBJ2-2; D is ambiguous. Germline assignment: CDR1 SGHNT and CDR2 YYREEE (reference sequence). The V end lost 0 bases, the J end lost 7 bases, and 4 bases lay between the germline ends. The CDR3 totals 12 residues. The full variable domain, with the rest looked up from reference TRBV5-4 and TRBJ2-2, is ETGVTQSPTHLIKTRGQQVTLRCSSQSGHNTVSWYQQALGQGPQFIFQYYREEENGRGNFPPRFSGLQFPNYSSELNVNALELDDSALYLCASSLEVGELFFGEGSRLTVL.

The gene calls are TRBV27 and TRBJ1-5; D is possibly TRBD1 (5 bases). The V and J ends lost 1 base and 2 bases respectively, with 12 bases between them. The CDR3 is made up of 16 amino acids. CDR1 and CDR2 (germline): MNHEY, SMNVEV (reference sequence). The CDR3 spells CASSLWGGAGNQPQHF. CDR3 coding DNA: TGTGCCAGCAGTTTATGGGGAGGGGCAGGCAATCAGCCCCAGCATTTT.

The chain combines TRBV7-8 with TRBJ2-7, with 8 bases lining up with TRBD1. Germline loops: CDR1 SGHVS, CDR2 FQNEAQ. This CDR3 spans 15 amino acids. The V gene end was trimmed by 4 bases and the J gene end by 6 bases; junction bases not matched to a gene: 11. Written as DNA, the CDR3 is TGTGCCAGCAGCTGGGGCGGGACAGGAGAAGCCGAGCAGTACTTC. This codes for CASSWGGTGEAEQYF.